Detailed here is one T cell receptor (beta chain). Its cognate antigen is unknown. The run of the v3.0 immunoSEQ assay was at survey level. Sequencing was intended to reach roughly 40,000-50,000 T-cell genomes per sample. Sequenced by immunoSEQ multiplex PCR; TCRdb stores in-frame clones only, minus some. The profile covers almost 30,000 clones, with around 90% appearing a single time and 7% to 9.5% taken by the ten largest. The data originate from a study of long-term antiretroviral therapy in people with HIV. Findings and caveats of the study: The study found narrower CDR3 length ranges in HIV repertoires than in controls.

PBMC samples from each donor numbered at least one pre-ART and at least two post-ART. Specimens retained 1-10 million cryopreserved PBMC preceding DNA extraction. The germline gives CDR1 KGHSH, CDR2 LQKENI. Deletions cut 4 bases from V and 1 base from J, with 11 bases between. The CDR3 runs 15 residues. The V call is TRBV18, the J call TRBJ1-3; no definite D call. The sequence came from a man aged 50 to 59 with HIV. Sequencing was performed on unsorted PBMCs, taken 3.2 years before starting antiretroviral therapy. For the CDR3, the DNA is TGTGCCAGCTCACTACAACCAGGATCTGGAAACACCATATATTTT. Its translation: CASSLQPGSGNTIYF.